This T cell receptor beta chain was sequenced during a study of identifying expanded T cells in peripheral blood. With respect to this clone: Its antigen is not identified.

Study observations and caveats: Roughly 1.2 clones differed between technical replicates, versus approximately 16 and 19 over time. Approximately two-week clone count variance significantly increased as total template count grew.

No infections or other immune events were documented during collection. This CDR3 has 13 amino acids. Germline V gene data show CDR1 as SNHLY and CDR2 as FYNNEI. V shed 7 bases and J shed 2 bases, with 10 bases lying between them. Produced via immunoSEQ multiplex PCR; TCRdb's table is partial and in-frame only. The table shows under 150,000 clones, with 65% to 90% occurring only once. The rearrangement uses TRBV2 and TRBJ2-3, with D hard to call. The source of this sequence is a person aged 18-70 years in good health. The specimen was blood. CDR3 loop: CASKISHTDTQYF. In nucleotides, the CDR3 is TGTGCCAGCAAGATTAGCCACACAGATACGCAGTATTTT.